This is a list of T cell receptor beta chains from one sample in a study of graft-versus-host responses after intestinal transplantation. Their antigens are not known. This table comes from immunoSEQ multiplex PCR, and its TCRdb copy is limited to in-frame clones, with some not included. The top ten hold around 0.83% of the sample, which has 84,000 or so clones, approximately 82% seen once. The specimen comprised unstimulated CD4+ T cells sorted from spleen or lymph node cells, sampled before intestinal transplant. These receptors all stem from a human donor who received an intestinal transplant. Each CDR3 is given with its conserved first and last residue. Fields, in order: clone size, D gene, V gene, J gene, CDR3 DNA, CDR3 protein. A D gene is named only where the DNA matches it firmly. The size of a clone is reported for some rows only, either as once, few or many, or as a class for expanded clones.

size: -; D: TRBD1; V: TRBV18; J: TRBJ2-3; DNA: TGTGCCAGCTCACCCGGGACAGGGGTCACAGATACGCAGTATTTT; CDR3: CASSPGTGVTDTQYF
size: few; D: TRBD1; V: TRBV5-6; J: TRBJ2-2; DNA: TGTGCCAGCAGCCGAACAGGGGTCGGGGAGCTGTTTTTT; CDR3: CASSRTGVGELFF
size: -; D: TRBD2; V: TRBV5-1; J: TRBJ2-3; DNA: TGCGCCAGCAGCATTAGGACTAGCGGGAGAGGCTATACGCAGTATTTT; CDR3: CASSIRTSGRGYTQYF
size: -; D: -; V: TRBV28; J: TRBJ2-7; DNA: TGTGCCAGCAAAAGGGGCATCACCTACGAGCAGTACTTC; CDR3: CASKRGITYEQYF
size: -; D: -; V: TRBV2; J: TRBJ1-6; DNA: TGTGCCAGCAGTGAAGGAAACAGGGTCCCCCGAAATTCACCCCTCCACTTT; CDR3: CASSEGNRVPRNSPLHF
size: -; D: -; V: TRBV18; J: TRBJ2-5; DNA: TGTGCCAGCTCACCAGGGCAGGGCGCAGAGACCCAGTACTTC; CDR3: CASSPGQGAETQYF
size: -; D: TRBD1; V: TRBV2; J: TRBJ1-2; DNA: TGTGCCAGCAAGGACAGGTGGCTTAACTATGGCTACACCTTC; CDR3: CASKDRWLNYGYTF
size: -; D: -; V: TRBV23-1; J: TRBJ2-7; DNA: TGCGCCAGCAGTCAATCCTCAGCAGTGCGGGGCCACGAGCAGTACTTC; CDR3: CASSQSSAVRGHEQYF
size: few; D: TRBD1; V: TRBV5-1; J: TRBJ1-2; DNA: TGCGCCAGCAGCTCACGGACAGGGACTGGGGGCTACACCTTC; CDR3: CASSSRTGTGGYTF
size: -; D: TRBD2; V: TRBV9; J: TRBJ2-1; DNA: TGTGCCAGCAGCGTAGATCCAGCGGGACACAATGAGCAGTTCTTC; CDR3: CASSVDPAGHNEQFF
size: -; D: TRBD1; V: TRBV5-8; J: TRBJ1-5; DNA: TGTGCCAGCAGCTTGGGAGACAGGGGGGATCAGCCCCAGCATTTT; CDR3: CASSLGDRGDQPQHF
size: -; D: TRBD1; V: TRBV18; J: TRBJ2-7; DNA: TGTGCCAGCTCACCGGGACAGTTCTACGAGCAGTACTTC; CDR3: CASSPGQFYEQYF
size: once; D: -; V: TRBV28; J: TRBJ2-2; DNA: TGTGCCAGCAGTTCCGGACAGTCGAACACCGGGGAGCTGTTTTTT; CDR3: CASSSGQSNTGELFF
size: -; D: TRBD1; V: TRBV6-5; J: TRBJ1-4; DNA: TGTGCCAGCAGTTACGGGACAGGGGGGTATAATGAAAAACTGTTTTTT; CDR3: CASSYGTGGYNEKLFF
size: few; D: -; V: TRBV6-5; J: TRBJ2-7; DNA: TGTGCCAGCAGTTACTTCTCGGCGACAGTATCCTACGAGCAGTACTTC; CDR3: CASSYFSATVSYEQYF
size: -; D: TRBD2; V: TRBV11-2; J: TRBJ2-7; DNA: TGTGCCAGCAGCTTAGGGACTAGCGGGGGAATTCACGAGCAGTACTTC; CDR3: CASSLGTSGGIHEQYF
size: -; D: -; V: TRBV21-1; J: TRBJ2-1; DNA: TGTGCCAGCAGCAAACGCCTCGACAGGGGCAATGAGCAGTTCTTC; CDR3: CASSKRLDRGNEQFF
size: -; D: TRBD2; V: TRBV18; J: TRBJ2-7; DNA: TGTGCCAGCTCACCACAAAGCGGGGGGACCTACGAGCAGTACTTC; CDR3: CASSPQSGGTYEQYF
size: -; D: TRBD1; V: TRBV4-1; J: TRBJ2-6; DNA: TGCGCCAGCAGCCCGGACAGGTCGGACTCTGGGGCCAACGTCCTGACTTTC; CDR3: CASSPDRSDSGANVLTF
size: -; D: TRBD1; V: TRBV2; J: TRBJ1-5; DNA: TGTGCCAGCAGGGGACAGAGCAATCAGCCCCAGCATTTT; CDR3: CASRGQSNQPQHF
size: -; D: -; V: TRBV4-1; J: TRBJ2-1; DNA: TGCGCCAGCAGCCAACAGGGAAGGACCTACAATGAGCAGTTCTTC; CDR3: CASSQQGRTYNEQFF
size: -; D: -; V: TRBV4-1; J: TRBJ2-6; DNA: TGCGCCAGCAGCCAAGATTATGCAGGAGGAATACTGAGCTCTGGGGCCAACGTCCTGACTTTC; CDR3: CASSQDYAGGILSSGANVLTF
size: -; D: -; V: TRBV6-6; J: TRBJ2-7; DNA: TGTGCCAGCAGTTACTCAGCGCAAAACTCCTACGAGCAGTACTTC; CDR3: CASSYSAQNSYEQYF
size: -; D: -; V: TRBV2; J: TRBJ2-7; DNA: TGTGCCAGCAGATCCGACAGGATCTACGAGCAGTACTTC; CDR3: CASRSDRIYEQYF
size: -; D: -; V: TRBV7-4; J: TRBJ1-3; DNA: TGTGCCCCTCACGAGCGAAACGCCGGAAACACCATATATTTT; CDR3: CAPHERNAGNTIYF
size: -; D: TRBD1; V: TRBV5-6; J: TRBJ2-5; DNA: TGTGCCAGCAGCCGGGGGACAGGGAAGGGGACCCAGTACTTC; CDR3: CASSRGTGKGTQYF
size: -; D: -; V: TRBV18; J: TRBJ2-7; DNA: TGTGCCAGCTCAATCGGCCCAGGGCCCCTCTTCGAGCAGTACTTC; CDR3: CASSIGPGPLFEQYF
size: once; D: TRBD1; V: TRBV5-4; J: TRBJ1-2; DNA: TGTGCTAGCAGCTTGGGACAGCTTTCCTATGGCTACACCTTC; CDR3: CASSLGQLSYGYTF
size: -; D: TRBD1; V: TRBV18; J: TRBJ2-5; DNA: TGTGCCAGCTCACCGCGACAGGGACAGAAGTACCAAGAGACCCAGTACTTC; CDR3: CASSPRQGQKYQETQYF
size: -; D: TRBD1; V: TRBV5-1; J: TRBJ2-2; DNA: TGCGCCAGCAGCTGGGAGCCCGGGACAGGGTCCCGAAACACCGGGGAGCTGTTTTTT; CDR3: CASSWEPGTGSRNTGELFF
size: -; D: -; V: TRBV15; J: TRBJ1-6; DNA: TGTGCCACCAGCAGCTCTCCGGGGGGCAATTCACCCCTCCACTTT; CDR3: CATSSSPGGNSPLHF
size: -; D: -; V: TRBV5-1; J: TRBJ2-6; DNA: TGCGCCAGCAGCTTGGCCCCCTACTCTGGGGCCAACGTCCTGACTTTC; CDR3: CASSLAPYSGANVLTF
size: once; D: -; V: TRBV7-6; J: TRBJ2-5; DNA: TGTGCCAGCAGTCGACAGGTCCAAGAGACCCAGTACTTC; CDR3: CASSRQVQETQYF
size: -; D: -; V: TRBV19; J: TRBJ1-1; DNA: TGTGCCAGTAGTATATCCCCCATGAACACTGAAGCTTTCTTT; CDR3: CASSISPMNTEAFF
size: -; D: -; V: TRBV18; J: TRBJ2-7; DNA: TGTGCCAGCTCACCGCGTGGTCGTAGGGGCGGAAACTACGAGCAGTACTTC; CDR3: CASSPRGRRGGNYEQYF
size: -; D: -; V: TRBV7-9; J: TRBJ1-5; DNA: TGTGCCAGCAGCCCGGGGGGAAATCAGCCCCAGCATTTT; CDR3: CASSPGGNQPQHF
size: -; D: -; V: TRBV5-4; J: TRBJ2-7; DNA: TGTGCCAGCAGCTTGGCCACGAGGGTCGAGCAGTACTTC; CDR3: CASSLATRVEQYF
size: -; D: -; V: TRBV4-1; J: TRBJ1-5; DNA: TGCGCCAGCAGCCAAGATATCCGTGAGGGTGGTCAGCCCCAGCATTTT; CDR3: CASSQDIREGGQPQHF
size: -; D: TRBD2; V: TRBV4-2; J: TRBJ2-1; DNA: TGTGCCAGCAGCCGGTTTAGCGGGGGGTGGGATGAGCAGTTCTTC; CDR3: CASSRFSGGWDEQFF
size: -; D: TRBD1; V: TRBV7-6; J: TRBJ1-4; DNA: TGTGCCAGCAGCTTAGCGCTCGGGACAGGGAAAGAAAAACTGTTTTTT; CDR3: CASSLALGTGKEKLFF
size: -; D: TRBD2; V: TRBV7-9; J: TRBJ2-4; DNA: TGTGCCAGCAGCGCAAGCGGGAGGGGGGACATTCAGTACTTC; CDR3: CASSASGRGDIQYF
size: -; D: -; V: TRBV4-1; J: TRBJ1-1; DNA: TGCGCCAGCAGCCAAGGGCTCATGAACACTGAAGCTTTCTTT; CDR3: CASSQGLMNTEAFF
size: -; D: TRBD1; V: TRBV15; J: TRBJ1-2; DNA: TGTGCCACCAGCAGAGGGCCGGGACAGGACTATGGCTACACCTTC; CDR3: CATSRGPGQDYGYTF
size: -; D: -; V: TRBV6-5; J: TRBJ2-7; DNA: TGTGCCAGCAGTACCCCGGGGGCGGGGGCCCTTGGGCAGTACTTC; CDR3: CASSTPGAGALGQYF
size: once; D: -; V: TRBV11-3; J: TRBJ2-4; DNA: TGTGCCAGCAGCTCCTGGCGGCGGCTAGCCAAAAACATTCAGTACTTC; CDR3: CASSSWRRLAKNIQYF
size: -; D: TRBD2; V: TRBV28; J: TRBJ2-3; DNA: TGTGCCAGCAGTCCACTAGCGGGGCGAGATACGCAGTATTTT; CDR3: CASSPLAGRDTQYF
size: -; D: -; V: TRBV18; J: TRBJ1-2; DNA: TGTGCCAGCTCACCAGATGTTGGCGGCAACTATGGCTACACCTTC; CDR3: CASSPDVGGNYGYTF
size: -; D: -; V: TRBV27; J: TRBJ1-5; DNA: TGTGCCAGCAGTTTCGACGGGGGAAATCAGCCCCAGCATTTT; CDR3: CASSFDGGNQPQHF
size: -; D: TRBD1; V: TRBV7-8; J: TRBJ2-5; DNA: TGTGCCAGCAGCCCAGGACAGGGTGGTGAGACCCAGTACTTC; CDR3: CASSPGQGGETQYF
size: -; D: -; V: TRBV4-2; J: TRBJ1-1; DNA: TGTGCCAGCAGCCGGGAGATTGGGAACACTGAAGCTTTCTTT; CDR3: CASSREIGNTEAFF
size: -; D: TRBD2; V: TRBV15; J: TRBJ2-3; DNA: TGTGCCACCAGCAGAGGAACGGCGGGGGGAGGCACAGATACGCAGTATTTT; CDR3: CATSRGTAGGGTDTQYF
size: -; D: -; V: TRBV29-1; J: TRBJ2-7; DNA: TGCAGCGTTGGTTTTGCGGGCTACGAGCAGTACTTC; CDR3: CSVGFAGYEQYF
size: -; D: TRBD2; V: TRBV7-2; J: TRBJ2-2; DNA: TGTGCCAGCAGCCTTAGCGGGGATGGGGAGCTGTTTTTT; CDR3: CASSLSGDGELFF
size: -; D: TRBD1; V: TRBV9; J: TRBJ2-7; DNA: TGTGCCAGCAGCGATGGACAGGGGGCCTACTACGAGCAGTACTTC; CDR3: CASSDGQGAYYEQYF
size: -; D: -; V: TRBV2; J: TRBJ1-5; DNA: TGTGCCAGCAGCGACAGGAGTCCGCAGCCCCAGCATTTT; CDR3: CASSDRSPQPQHF